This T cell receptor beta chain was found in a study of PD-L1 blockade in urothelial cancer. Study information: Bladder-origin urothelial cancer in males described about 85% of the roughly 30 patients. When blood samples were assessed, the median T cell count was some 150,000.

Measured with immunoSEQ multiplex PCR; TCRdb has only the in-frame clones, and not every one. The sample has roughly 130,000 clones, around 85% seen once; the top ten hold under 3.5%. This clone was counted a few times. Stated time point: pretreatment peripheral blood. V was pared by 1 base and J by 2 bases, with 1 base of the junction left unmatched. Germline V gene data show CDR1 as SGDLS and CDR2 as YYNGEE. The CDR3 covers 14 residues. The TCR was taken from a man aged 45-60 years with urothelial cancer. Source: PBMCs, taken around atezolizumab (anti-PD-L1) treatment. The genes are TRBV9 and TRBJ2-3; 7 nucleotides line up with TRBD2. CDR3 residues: CASSVSGATDTQYF. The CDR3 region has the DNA TGTGCCAGCAGCGTAAGCGGGGCCACAGATACGCAGTATTTT.